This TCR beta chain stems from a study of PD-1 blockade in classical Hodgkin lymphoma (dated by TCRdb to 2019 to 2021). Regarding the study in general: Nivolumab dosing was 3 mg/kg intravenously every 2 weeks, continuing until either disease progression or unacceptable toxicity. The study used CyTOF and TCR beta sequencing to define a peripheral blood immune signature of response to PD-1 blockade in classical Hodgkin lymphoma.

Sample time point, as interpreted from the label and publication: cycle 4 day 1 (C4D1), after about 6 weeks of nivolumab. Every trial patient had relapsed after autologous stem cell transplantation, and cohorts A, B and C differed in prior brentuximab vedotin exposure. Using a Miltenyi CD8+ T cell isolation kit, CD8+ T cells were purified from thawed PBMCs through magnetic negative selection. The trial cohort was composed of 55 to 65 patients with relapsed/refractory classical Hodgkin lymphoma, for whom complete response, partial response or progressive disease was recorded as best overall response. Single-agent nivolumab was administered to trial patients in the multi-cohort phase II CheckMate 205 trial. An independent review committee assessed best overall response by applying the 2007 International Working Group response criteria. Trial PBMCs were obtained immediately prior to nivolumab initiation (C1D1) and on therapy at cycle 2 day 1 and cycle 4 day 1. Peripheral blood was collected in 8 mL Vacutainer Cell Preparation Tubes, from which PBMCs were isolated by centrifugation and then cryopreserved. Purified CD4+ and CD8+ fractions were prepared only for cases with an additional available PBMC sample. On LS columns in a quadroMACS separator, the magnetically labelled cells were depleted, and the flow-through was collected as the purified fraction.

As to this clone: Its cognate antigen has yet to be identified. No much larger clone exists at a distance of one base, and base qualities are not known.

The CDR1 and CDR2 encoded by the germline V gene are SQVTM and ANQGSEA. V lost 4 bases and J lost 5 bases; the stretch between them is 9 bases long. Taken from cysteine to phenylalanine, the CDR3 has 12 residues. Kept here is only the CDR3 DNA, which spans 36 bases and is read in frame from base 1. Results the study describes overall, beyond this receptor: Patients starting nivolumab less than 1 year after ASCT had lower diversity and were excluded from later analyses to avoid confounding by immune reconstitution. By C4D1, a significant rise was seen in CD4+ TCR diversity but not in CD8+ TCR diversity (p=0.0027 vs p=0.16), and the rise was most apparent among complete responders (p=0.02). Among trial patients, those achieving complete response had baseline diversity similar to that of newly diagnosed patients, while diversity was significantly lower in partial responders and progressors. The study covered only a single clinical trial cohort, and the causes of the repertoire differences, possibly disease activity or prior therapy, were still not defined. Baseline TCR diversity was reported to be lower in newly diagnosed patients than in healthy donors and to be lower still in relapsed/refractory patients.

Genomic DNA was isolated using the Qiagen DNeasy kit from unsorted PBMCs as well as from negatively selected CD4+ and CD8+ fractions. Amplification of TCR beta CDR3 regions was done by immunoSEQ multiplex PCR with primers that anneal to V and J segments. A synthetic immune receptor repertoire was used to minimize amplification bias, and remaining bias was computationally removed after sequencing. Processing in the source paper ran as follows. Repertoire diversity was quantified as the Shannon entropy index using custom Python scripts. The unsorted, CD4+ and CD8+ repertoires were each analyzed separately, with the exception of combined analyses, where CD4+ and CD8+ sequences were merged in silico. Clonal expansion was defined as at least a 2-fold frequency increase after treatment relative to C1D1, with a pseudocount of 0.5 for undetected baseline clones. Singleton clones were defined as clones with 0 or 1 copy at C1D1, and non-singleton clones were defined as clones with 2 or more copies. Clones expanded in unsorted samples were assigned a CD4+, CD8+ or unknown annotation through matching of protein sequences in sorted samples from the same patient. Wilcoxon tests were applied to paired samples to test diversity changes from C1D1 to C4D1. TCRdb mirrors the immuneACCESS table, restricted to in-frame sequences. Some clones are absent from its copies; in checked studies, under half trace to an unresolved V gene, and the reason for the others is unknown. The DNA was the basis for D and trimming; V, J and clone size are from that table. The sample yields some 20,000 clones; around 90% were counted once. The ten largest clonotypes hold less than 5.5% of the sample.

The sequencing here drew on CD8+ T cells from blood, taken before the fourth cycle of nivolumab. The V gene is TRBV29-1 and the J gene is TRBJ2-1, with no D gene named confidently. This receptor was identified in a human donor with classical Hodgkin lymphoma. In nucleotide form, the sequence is TGCAGCGTTGGGCAGAATAACAATGAGCAGTTCTTC. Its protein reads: CSVGQNNNEQFF.